This T cell receptor beta chain was sequenced for a study of CD8 T cells in Susac syndrome. Regarding the study as a whole: It was acknowledged in the study that the number of individuals who were included in its TCR sequencing and HLA analysis was relatively small.

Remarks on this clonotype: Its antigen is unidentified.

After extraction with the RNeasy kit, roughly 0.45 to 1 ug of the RNA was reverse transcribed using random hexamers. A multiplex approach, immunoSEQ multiplex PCR, amplified TCR beta CDR3 across 54 Vbeta and 13 Jbeta. Each CDR3 protein gets one entry after TCRdb re-called the immunoSEQ multiplex PCR reads with MiXCR. The sample shows 160,000 or so distinct CDR3 sequences, approximately 93% of them seen only once. V lost 4 bases, J lost 1 base, and 11 bases lay in between. The CDR3 runs to 14 residues. Germline V gives CDR1 SGHRS, CDR2 YFSETQ. Included as multiple sclerosis controls were treatment-naive patients who had stable or active relapsing-remitting disease. Purification of the CD8+ and CD4+ T cells relied on negative isolation, and TEMRA cells underwent FACS enrichment.

The TCR comes from a human donor with multiple sclerosis. The chain links TRBV5-1 to TRBJ1-1, with no clear D. The sequenced material came from CD4+ T cells from PBMCs. The CDR3 sequence: CASSREQTNTEAFF. CDR3 in DNA: TGCGCCAGCAGCCGTGAGCAAACGAACACTGAAGCTTTCTTT.